This T cell receptor (beta chain) stems from a study of T cells after posttransplantation cyclophosphamide. This related bone marrow graft donor gave peripheral blood on the day of marrow donation. Whole-study findings and limits: Skin or GI-infiltrating T cells shared few TRB sequences with blood. Recipient CMV seropositivity and CMV reactivation strongly tracked TRB clonality.

Libraries were prepared by immunoSEQ multiplex PCR; TCRdb keeps only in-frame clonotypes and omits some of them. Of 47,000 or so clones in the sample, 92% were seen once. Notes on this clone: Antigen unknown.

This sequence originates from a woman in her fifties or sixties in good health and a related stem cell transplant donor. The sample consisted of PBMCs.

CDR3 protein: CASSPPDYNSPLHF. In DNA form, the CDR3 reads TGTGCCAGCTCACCCCCAGACTATAATTCACCCCTCCACTTT. The chain carries TRBV18 and TRBJ1-6; D unresolved. Germline V CDR1 and CDR2: KGHSH, LQKENI. This CDR3 is 14 amino acids long. Trimming pared 3 bases from V and 3 bases from J, leaving 6 bases between.